This T cell receptor (beta chain) derives from a study of T cells after yellow fever vaccination. 5'RACE template switching produced TCR cDNA carrying a universal primer site and UMIs. One entry per CDR3 protein, called by TCRdb with MiXCR from the 5' RACE reads. The repertoire has around 150,000 distinct CDR3 sequences, approximately 6.8% of them found once; the top ten carry 2.5%. This CDR3 is 15 amino acids long. CDR1 is SGHVS, CDR2 FNYEAQ, per germline. The V segment lost 4 bases and the J segment 8 bases; nucleotides outside the gene matches: 8. In this sample, this clonotype turned up many times. As yet, its antigen is unknown. Study-level results: Post-booster repertoires again held most primary-vaccination clones (roughly 95% CD4, 88% CD8).

The clonotype was recovered from a man between 18 and 35 years old who received the YFV17D yellow fever vaccine. The V gene is TRBV7-6, the J gene TRBJ2-6, with 7 positions matching TRBD1. Sequences were derived from CD4+ T cells sorted from PBMCs, sampled 4 to 6 days after the first yellow fever vaccination. CDR3 residues: CASSSMHRGTNVLTF. In DNA form, the CDR3 reads TGTGCCAGCAGCTCGATGCACAGGGGAACCAACGTCCTGACTTTC. The complete variable domain, with remaining parts taken from reference TRBV7-6 and TRBJ2-6, reads GAGVSQSPRYKVTKRGQDVALRCDPISGHVSLYWYRQALGQGPEFLTYFNYEAQQDKSGLPNDRFSAERPEGSISTLTIQRTEQRDSAMYRCASSSMHRGTNVLTFGAGSRLTVL.